Sequencing of this T cell receptor beta chain was carried out in a study of CD8 T cells in ankylosing spondylitis. Study results and caveats: In ankylosing spondylitis blood, a motif of fewer than 10 highly homologous TCR beta variants appeared characteristic.

The germline V gene has CDR1 MNHNS and CDR2 SASEGT. V lost 7 bases, J lost 0 bases, and 13 bases lay in between. This CDR3 comprises 14 residues. TCRdb re-derived calls from the 5' RACE reads in MiXCR, one entry per CDR3 protein. The top ten hold 3% to 4% of the sample, which has 250,000 to 350,000 distinct CDR3 sequences, less than 25% seen once. This clonotype was detected only a few times. The antigen is unknown. Material: blood, either unsorted or a sorted T cell fraction (not recorded which). The rearrangement joins TRBV6-1 to TRBJ2-7; D is unresolved. This TCR was sampled from a female donor with ankylosing spondylitis or in good health (not recorded which). This CDR3 is CASMGRQSSYEQYF. The CDR3 DNA is TGTGCCAGCATGGGAAGGCAGAGCTCCTACGAGCAGTACTTC.